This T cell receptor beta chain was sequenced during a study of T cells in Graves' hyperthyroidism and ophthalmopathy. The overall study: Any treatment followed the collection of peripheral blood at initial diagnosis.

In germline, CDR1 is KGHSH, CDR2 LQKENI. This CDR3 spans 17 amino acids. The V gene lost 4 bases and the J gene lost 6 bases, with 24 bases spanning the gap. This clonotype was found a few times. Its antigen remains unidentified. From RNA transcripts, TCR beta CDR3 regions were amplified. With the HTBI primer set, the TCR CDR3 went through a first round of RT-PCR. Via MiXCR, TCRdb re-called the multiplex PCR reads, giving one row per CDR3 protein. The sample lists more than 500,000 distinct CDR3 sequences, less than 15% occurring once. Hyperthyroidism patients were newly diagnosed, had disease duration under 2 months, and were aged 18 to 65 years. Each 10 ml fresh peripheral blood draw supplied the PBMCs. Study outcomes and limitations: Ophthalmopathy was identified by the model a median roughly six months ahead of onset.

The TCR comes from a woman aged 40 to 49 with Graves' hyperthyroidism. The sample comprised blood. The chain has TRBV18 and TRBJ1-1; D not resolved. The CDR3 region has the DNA TGTGCCAGCTCACTGGGCTCAGGAGTAGGCTCGTTTTCTGAAGCTTTCTTT. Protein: CASSLGSGVGSFSEAFF. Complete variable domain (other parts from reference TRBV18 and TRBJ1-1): NAGVMQNPRHLVRRRGQEARLRCSPMKGHSHVYWYRQLPEEGLKFMVYLQKENIIDESGMPKERFSAEFPKEGPSILRIQQVVRGDSAAYFCASSLGSGVGSFSEAFFGQGTRLTVV.